The 14 T cell receptor beta chains in this list originate from one sample, sequenced in a study of blood T cell repertoires in COVID-19. The repertoire was sequenced with immunoSEQ multiplex PCR; TCRdb's copy has only in-frame clones and lacks some. This table holds around 43,000 clones, 80% to 90% found once. The sequenced material came from peripheral blood. The receptors were gathered from a human donor in a cohort sampled during active COVID-19.

The genes are TRBV11-3 and TRBJ2-7; a possible D gene is TRBD1 (6 bases). Trimming shortened V by 2 bases and J by 0 bases, and 8 bases separated the two germline ends. The CDR3 runs to 14 residues. Germline V CDR1 and CDR2: SGHNT, YENEEA. CDR3 sequence: CASSLRDNSYEQYF. CDR3 in DNA: TGTGCCAGCAGCTTACGGGACAACTCCTACGAGCAGTACTTC.

The chain is built from TRBV5-1 and TRBJ2-3, with 9 bases that match TRBD2. V was clipped by 0 bases and J by 2 bases; unmatched bases: 4. This CDR3 is built from 16 residues. CDR1 and CDR2 from the germline V gene are SGHRS and YFSETQ. The CDR3 DNA reads TGCGCCAGCAGCTTGGCTCTAGCGGGGACCACAGATACGCAGTATTTT. Encoded protein: CASSLALAGTTDTQYF.

CDR3 loop: CASSLGRVAYEQYF. The CDR3 bases are TGTGCCAGCAGCTTGGGGAGGGTTGCCTACGAGCAGTACTTC. This chain connects TRBV5-5 to TRBJ2-7; D may be TRBD2 (6 bases). Trimming shortened V by 0 bases and J by 2 bases, and 9 bases separated the two germline ends. CDR1 and CDR2 from the germline V gene are SGHKS and YYEKEE (reference sequence). CDR3 length: 14 amino acids. Using reference TRBV5-5 and TRBJ2-7 for the parts outside the CDR3, the full variable domain is DAGVTQSPTHLIKTRGQQVTLRCSPISGHKSVSWYQQVLGQGPQFIFQYYEKEERGRGNFPDRFSARQFPNYSSELNVNALLLGDSALYLCASSLGRVAYEQYFGPGTRLTVT.

The V and J genes are TRBV15 and TRBJ1-6; TRBD1 matches at 8 bases. Germline CDR1 and CDR2: LNHNV and YYDKDF (reference sequence). V trimming: 5 bases; J trimming: 17 bases; junction bases outside the gene matches: 11. The CDR3 extends over 13 amino acids. CDR3 in DNA: TGTGCCACCAGCGCACCCCGGATGGGACAGGTCCACTTT. Its protein product is CATSAPRMGQVHF.

The chain has TRBV6-6 and TRBJ2-7; D unresolved. This CDR3 region has 13 residues. Trimming removed 11 bases from V and 2 bases from J, with 16 bases in between. Looked up from germline, CDR1 is MNHNY and CDR2 is SVGAGI (reference sequence). This CDR3 reads CAHSYSLTYEQYF. The CDR3 nucleotides read TGTGCCCACAGTTATTCACTGACCTACGAGCAGTACTTC.

V gene TRBV27 combines with J gene TRBJ1-1; unclear D gene. The CDR3 loop spans 12 amino acids. Trimming took 3 bases from V and 7 from J, leaving 9 bases between them. The germline CDR1 and CDR2 sequences are MNHEY and SMNVEV (reference sequence). CDR3 nucleotides: TGTGCCAGCAGTTTTATGGGAGGTGAAGCTTTCTTT. Translating it yields CASSFMGGEAFF.

The chain recombines TRBV27 with TRBJ2-2; D remains unclear. CDR3 length: 14 amino acids. V dropped 2 bases and J dropped 6 bases, with 10 bases sitting between them. Germline V gene data show CDR1 as MNHEY and CDR2 as SMNVEV (reference sequence). The CDR3 coding sequence is TGTGCCAGCAGTTTACCCAGTTCTTCCGGGGAGCTGTTTTTT. The encoded protein is CASSLPSSSGELFF.

The chain carries TRBV5-1 and TRBJ2-3; D is undetermined. V lost 1 base to trimming and J lost 0 bases, with 6 bases between them. This CDR3 spans 14 amino acids. From germline, CDR1 is SGHRS and CDR2 YFSETQ. Here the CDR3 DNA reads TGCGCCAGCAGCTTGCCCCTAAGCACAGATACGCAGTATTTT. This codes for CASSLPLSTDTQYF.

This clone was seen a single time. The rearrangement uses TRBV11-3 and TRBJ2-2; 10 nucleotides match TRBD1. The CDR3 sequence is 18 residues long. CDR1 is SGHNT and CDR2 is YENEEA in the germline V gene. After removal of 5 bases from V and 4 bases from J, the junction contained 13 bases not matched to a gene. This CDR3 reads CASSPTRDRGYSTGELFF. The CDR3 bases are TGTGCCAGCAGCCCTACCCGGGACAGGGGCTACTCCACCGGGGAGCTGTTTTTT.

Notes on this clone: This CDR3 is also generated by other DNA sequences in the sample. The chain uses TRBV6-2 or TRBV6-3 and TRBJ1-2; D gene uncertain. The CDR3 runs 13 residues. Germline V gene data show CDR1 as MNHEY and CDR2 as SVGEGT. V was pared by 2 bases and J by 2 bases, with 6 bases between. Here the CDR3 reads CASSYGGNYGYTF. The CDR3, as DNA: TGTGCCAGCAGTTACGGAGGAAACTATGGCTACACCTTC.

V and J are TRBV30 and TRBJ2-7; TRBD2 agrees at 9 bases. In germline, CDR1 is GTSNPN, CDR2 SVGIG (reference sequence). There are 12 residues in the CDR3. Trimming at V came to 6 bases and at J to 3 bases, leaving 3 bases not matched to a gene. The CDR3 loop reads CACGTSSYEQYF. CDR3 nucleotides: TGTGCCTGCGGGACTAGCAGCTACGAGCAGTACTTC.

CDR3 region: CASSTGTSGGAMDTQYF. CDR3 DNA: TGCGCCAGCAGCACCGGGACTAGCGGGGGGGCGATGGATACGCAGTATTTT. This chain joins TRBV5-1 and TRBJ2-3; 16 bases line up with TRBD2. CDR1 is SGHRS, CDR2 YFSETQ, per germline. The CDR3 is made up of 17 amino acids. Trimming removed 4 bases from V and 6 bases from J; junction bases left unmatched: 8.

The V gene is TRBV3-1 (or the pseudogene TRBV3-2), the J gene TRBJ2-5, with TRBD2 identical over 13 bases. V lost 4 bases and J lost 4; bases outside the gene matches: 6. The CDR3 has 16 residues. Germline V CDR1 and CDR2: LGHDT, YNNKEL (reference sequence). The CDR3 DNA sequence: TGTGCCAGCAGCCGCCAACTAGCGGGAGGGCGAGAGACCCAGTACTTC. Its protein is CASSRQLAGGRETQYF.

This clone was counted once. The rearrangement joins TRBV28 to TRBJ1-6; D is unresolved. V was clipped by 6 bases and J by 8 bases, with 8 bases between them. Germline CDR1 MDHEN, CDR2 SYDVKM. The CDR3 is 12 amino acids. CDR3 residues: CASSVNHSPLHF. CDR3 nucleotide sequence: TGTGCCAGCAGCGTTAATCATTCACCCCTCCACTTT. The full variable domain, completed using reference TRBV28 and TRBJ1-6, is DVKVTQSSRYLVKRTGEKVFLECVQDMDHENMFWYRQDPGLGLRLIYFSYDVKMKEKGDIPEGYSVSREKKERFSLILESASTNQTSMYLCASSVNHSPLHFGNGTRLTVT.